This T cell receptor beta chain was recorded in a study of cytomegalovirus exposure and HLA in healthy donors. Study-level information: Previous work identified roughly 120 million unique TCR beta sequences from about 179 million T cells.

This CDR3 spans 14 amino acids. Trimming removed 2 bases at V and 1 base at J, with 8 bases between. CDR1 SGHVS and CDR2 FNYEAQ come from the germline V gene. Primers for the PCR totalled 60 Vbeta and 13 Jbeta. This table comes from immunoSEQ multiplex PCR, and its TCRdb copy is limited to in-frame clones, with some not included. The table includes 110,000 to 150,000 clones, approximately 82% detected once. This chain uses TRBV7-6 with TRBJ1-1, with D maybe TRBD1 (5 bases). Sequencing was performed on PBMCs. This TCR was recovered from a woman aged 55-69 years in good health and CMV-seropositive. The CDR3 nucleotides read TGTGCCAGCAGCTTAATGGGGGGGAACACTGAAGCTTTCTTT. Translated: CASSLMGGNTEAFF.